This entry describes one TCR beta chain. The sample originates from a study of cytomegalovirus exposure and HLA in healthy donors. Measured with immunoSEQ multiplex PCR; TCRdb has only the in-frame clones, and not every one. Of about 120,000 clones detected, around 85% appear once; the ten largest clones hold roughly 1.9%. Source material: PBMCs. The receptor comes from a woman in her 30s in good health and CMV-seronegative.

The CDR3 DNA sequence: TGTGCCAGCAGCTTGGTAGGGGTTAACTATGGCTACACCTTC. This encodes CASSLVGVNYGYTF. The chain couples TRBV7-2 to TRBJ1-2; TRBD1 is a possible D gene (5 bases). Germline loops: CDR1 SGHTA, CDR2 FQGNSA. This CDR3 spans 14 amino acids. V was shortened by 3 bases and J by 1 base, with 9 bases between the two germline ends.